A selection of T cell receptor beta chains follows, all from one sample in a study of blood T cell repertoires in COVID-19. Sequencing used immunoSEQ multiplex PCR; TCRdb keeps in-frame clones, though not all of them. The table has some 240,000 clones, approximately 80% seen once. Sample: peripheral blood. The source is a human donor in a cohort sampled during active COVID-19. CDR3s include the opening cysteine and the closing phenylalanine or tryptophan. A D gene is named only where the DNA matches it firmly. Expanded clones are given a class, and other clones once, few, many or no size at all.

clone size: -; V gene: TRBV5-5; J gene: TRBJ1-2; D gene: -; CDR3 protein: CASSFTGPWGGYTF; CDR3 DNA: TGTGCCAGCAGCTTTACAGGGCCTTGGGGTGGGTACACCTTC
clone size: -; V gene: TRBV7-2; J gene: TRBJ2-1; D gene: TRBD2; CDR3 protein: CASSFTSGGTYNEQFF; CDR3 DNA: TGTGCCAGCAGCTTCACTAGCGGGGGGACCTACAATGAGCAGTTCTTC
clone size: -; V gene: TRBV2; J gene: TRBJ2-7; D gene: TRBD1; CDR3 protein: CASSGTGWEAYEQYF; CDR3 DNA: TGTGCCAGCAGTGGGACAGGGTGGGAGGCCTACGAGCAGTACTTC
clone size: -; V gene: TRBV12-3/TRBV12-4; J gene: TRBJ2-2; D gene: -; CDR3 protein: CASTPTGELFF; CDR3 DNA: TGTGCCAGCACCCCCACTGGGGAGCTGTTTTTT
clone size: -; V gene: TRBV19; J gene: TRBJ1-4; D gene: TRBD1; CDR3 protein: CASSDRATNEKLFF; CDR3 DNA: TGTGCCAGTAGTGACAGGGCAACTAATGAAAAACTGTTTTTT
clone size: -; V gene: TRBV5-5; J gene: TRBJ1-1; D gene: -; CDR3 protein: CASSLWSMNTEAFF; CDR3 DNA: TGTGCCAGCAGCTTGTGGAGTATGAACACTGAAGCTTTCTTT
clone size: -; V gene: TRBV19; J gene: TRBJ1-6; D gene: TRBD1; CDR3 protein: CASSMQGQGDSPLHF; CDR3 DNA: TGTGCCAGTAGTATGCAGGGACAGGGAGATTCACCCCTCCACTTT
clone size: -; V gene: TRBV27; J gene: TRBJ2-7; D gene: -; CDR3 protein: CASSSGYEQYF; CDR3 DNA: TGTGCCAGCAGTTCGGGCTACGAGCAGTACTTC
clone size: -; V gene: TRBV7-2; J gene: TRBJ1-4; D gene: TRBD1; CDR3 protein: CASSSAPGQGEKLFF; CDR3 DNA: TGTGCCAGCAGCTCGGCCCCCGGACAGGGAGAAAAACTGTTTTTT
clone size: few; V gene: TRBV27; J gene: TRBJ2-7; D gene: -; CDR3 protein: CASSLPGSYEQYF; CDR3 DNA: TGTGCCAGCAGTTTACCGGGAAGCTACGAGCAGTACTTC